Following are 7 T cell receptor beta chains from one sample sequenced in a study of vaccination effects on CD4 cells after COVID-19. Culture lasted 10 days before CD4+ T cell isolation. Subjects were given two BNT162b2 or mRNA-1273 vaccine doses. Their antigens remain unidentified. Sequencing used immunoSEQ multiplex PCR; TCRdb keeps in-frame clones, though not all of them. This table holds tens of thousands of clones, roughly 80% found once. The sample in question was CD4+ T cells from PBMCs cultured without peptide, obtained after COVID-19 vaccination. These receptors all come from a human donor who received a COVID-19 vaccine.

This clone showed up just a few times. This chain joins TRBV5-1 and TRBJ2-2; D call uncertain. The germline V gene has CDR1 SGHRS and CDR2 YFSETQ. The CDR3 extends over 14 amino acids. Trimming pared 2 bases from V and 5 bases from J, leaving 10 bases between. This CDR3 reads CASSLPGTTGELFF. CDR3 nucleotide sequence: TGCGCCAGCAGCTTACCAGGAACAACCGGGGAGCTGTTTTTT.

This sequence joins TRBV18 and TRBJ2-1; tentative D call: TRBD2 (6 bases). The CDR3 spans 14 residues. The germline CDR1 and CDR2 sequences are KGHSH and LQKENI. V was clipped by 0 bases and J by 5 bases, with 8 bases between them. The chain's CDR3 is CASSPPRGNNEQFF. CDR3 nucleotide sequence: TGTGCCAGCTCACCACCTCGGGGGAACAATGAGCAGTTCTTC. The variable domain in full, completed from reference TRBV18 and TRBJ2-1, reads NAGVMQNPRHLVRRRGQEARLRCSPMKGHSHVYWYRQLPEEGLKFMVYLQKENIIDESGMPKERFSAEFPKEGPSILRIQQVVRGDSAAYFCASSPPRGNNEQFFGPGTRLTVL.

This clone was picked up one time. This chain connects TRBV11-2 to TRBJ1-2; no firm D call. V dropped 5 bases and J dropped 8 bases, with 12 bases sitting between them. This CDR3 has 12 residues. In germline, CDR1 is SGHAT, CDR2 FQNNGV. The CDR3 sequence: CASSDMGWGYTF. The DNA for the CDR3 is TGTGCCAGCAGCGATATGGGCTGGGGCTACACCTTC. Drawing the rest from reference TRBV11-2 and TRBJ1-2, the complete variable domain is EAGVAQSPRYKIIEKRQSVAFWCNPISGHATLYWYQQILGQGPKLLIQFQNNGVVDDSQLPKDRFSAERLKGVDSTLKIQPAKLEDSAVYLCASSDMGWGYTFGSGTRLTVV.

CDR3 DNA sequence: TGCGCCAGCAGCCAACCGAGACAGCGTTACAATGAGCAGTTCTTC. Protein product: CASSQPRQRYNEQFF. V is TRBV4-1 and J is TRBJ2-1; tentative D call: TRBD1 (5 bases). The germline gives CDR1 MGHRA, CDR2 YSYEKL. The V and J ends lost 2 bases and 4 bases respectively, with 12 bases between them. This CDR3 has 15 residues.

The chain recombines TRBV7-5 with TRBJ2-3; the table names TRBD1, a call not compared with the DNA. TRBV7-5 is noted as a pseudogene. The CDR3 runs 16 residues. The CDR3 DNA reads TGTGCCAGAAGCTTAGACAGGGGGCAAGGTGGAGATACGCAGTATTTT. Its translation is CARSLDRGQGGDTQYF.

The chain has TRBV7-9 and TRBJ2-7, with 8 positions matching TRBD1. With 6 bases clipped from V and 5 bases from J, the junction kept 6 bases outside the gene matches. The length of the CDR3 is 13 residues. Looked up from germline, CDR1 is SEHNR and CDR2 is FQNEAQ (reference sequence). CDR3 region: CASSTDRGNEQYV. Here the CDR3 DNA reads TGTGCCAGCAGTACCGACAGGGGTAACGAGCAGTACGTC.

The sample holds one count of this clone. The chain joins TRBV4-2 to TRBJ1-5; D perhaps matches TRBD1 (6 bases). From germline, CDR1 is LGHNA and CDR2 YNFKEQ. This CDR3 is built from 15 residues. The V gene lost 4 bases and the J gene lost 3 bases, with 13 bases spanning the gap. The CDR3, as DNA: TGTGCCAGCAGCCGGGGAACAGGGAACAATCAGCCCCAGCATTTT. Amino acids: CASSRGTGNNQPQHF.